The 29 T cell receptor beta chains below all came from one sample that was sequenced in a study of radiotherapy plus CTLA-4 blockade in lung cancer. TCRdb's table, derived via immunoSEQ multiplex PCR, lists solely in-frame clones and lacks some. The sample lists around 130,000 clones; 75% to 90% were seen once. The source material was peripheral blood, sampled from a patient treated with radiotherapy plus ipilimumab. The receptors were gathered from a human donor with non-small cell lung cancer that progressed on radiotherapy plus ipilimumab.

The CDR3 DNA sequence: TGTGCCTGGAGCGCATTGAGGGTTGAGCAGCCCCAGCATTTT. This gives the protein CAWSALRVEQPQHF. The V and J genes are TRBV30 and TRBJ1-5; D is ambiguous. The germline CDR1 and CDR2 sequences are GTSNPN and SVGIG (reference sequence). The V end lost 3 bases, the J end lost 7 bases, and 16 bases lay between the germline ends. The CDR3 covers 14 residues.

The chain carries TRBV4-2 and TRBJ2-1; 7 nucleotides align to TRBD2. The V segment lost 7 bases and the J segment 0 bases; nucleotides outside the gene matches: 3. Looked up from germline, CDR1 is LGHNA and CDR2 is YNFKEQ. The CDR3 contains 14 residues. The CDR3 loop reads CASMSGTSYNEQFF. CDR3 nucleotide sequence: TGTGCCAGCATGAGCGGGACCTCCTACAATGAGCAGTTCTTC.

The J gene is TRBJ2-5, the V gene TRBV5-1; 9 nucleotides agree with TRBD1. The CDR3 totals 15 residues. The ends lost 3 bases at V and 8 bases at J; junction bases unmatched: 11. In germline, CDR1 is SGHRS, CDR2 YFSETQ. As DNA, the CDR3 is TGCGCCAGCAGCTCAACCGGGACAGGGTACATCACCCAGTACTTC. Translation gives CASSSTGTGYITQYF.

This chain uses TRBV5-6 with TRBJ1-5, with D maybe TRBD1 (6 bases). There are 14 residues in the CDR3. Trimming stripped 1 base from V and 7 bases from J, with 12 bases between. The germline CDR1 and CDR2 sequences are SGHDT and YYEEEE. The CDR3 coding sequence is TGTGCCAGCAGCTTGTCAGGGGCTGTACAGCCCCAGCATTTT. It yields the protein CASSLSGAVQPQHF.

The chain is built from TRBV27 and TRBJ2-3; 12 bases align to TRBD1. The germline gives CDR1 MNHEY, CDR2 SMNVEV (reference sequence). Trimming cost V 6 bases and J 7 bases; bases outside gene matches: 8. The CDR3 covers 15 residues. The CDR3 DNA reads TGTGCCAGCAGACCGTCGGGACAGGGGGCGAATACGCAGTATTTT. It codes for CASRPSGQGANTQYF.

The chain links TRBV25-1 to TRBJ2-5, with a possible D match to TRBD2 (6 bases). The CDR3 has 14 residues. Deletions cut 8 bases from V and 1 base from J, with 14 bases between. From germline, CDR1 is MGHDK and CDR2 SYGVNS. The CDR3 DNA reads as TGTGCCAGCTCCGCCGCGGGGAGCCAAGAGACCCAGTACTTC. Amino acids: CASSAAGSQETQYF.

The CDR3 here is CASSLGASGDNEQFF. Here the CDR3 DNA reads TGCGCCAGCAGCTTGGGGGCTAGTGGCGACAATGAGCAGTTCTTC. The V and J genes are TRBV5-1 and TRBJ2-1; D is uncertain. The ends were cut back, 0 bases at V and 5 bases at J, with 12 bases in the middle. Germline values: CDR1 SGHRS, CDR2 YFSETQ. There are 15 residues in the CDR3.

The chain carries TRBV28 and TRBJ2-3; the D is unclear. This CDR3 has 16 residues. Germline lookup yields CDR1 MDHEN and CDR2 SYDVKM. V lost 2 bases and J lost 0, with 12 bases in between. CDR3 residues: CASSLLFLTSTDTQYF. The CDR3 region has the DNA TGTGCCAGCAGTTTACTTTTCTTGACTAGCACAGATACGCAGTATTTT.

The chain uses TRBV5-8 and TRBJ1-1; D remains ambiguous. The CDR3 is made up of 13 amino acids. Germline assignment: CDR1 SGHTS and CDR2 YDEGEE. V dropped 1 base and J dropped 11 bases, with 15 bases sitting between them. Written as DNA, the CDR3 is TGTGCCAGCAGCTTGATTACATCATGGACGGCTTTCTTT. Translating it yields CASSLITSWTAFF.

The V and J genes are TRBV7-2 and TRBJ1-2; perhaps TRBD1 as D (6 bases). Looked up from germline, CDR1 is SGHTA and CDR2 is FQGNSA. The CDR3 totals 15 residues. V lost 5 bases and J lost 4, with 17 bases in between. CDR3 sequence (DNA): TGTGCCAGCAGCCCCTACTTTGGAGGGGGCTATGGCTACACCTTC. Protein: CASSPYFGGGYGYTF.

This sequence joins TRBV29-1 and TRBJ2-1; D might be TRBD2 (5 bases). CDR3 length: 14 amino acids. Germline CDR1 SQVTM, CDR2 ANQGSEA. V was cut by 6 bases and J by 6 bases, with 18 bases left in between. CDR3 sequence: CSVDSRGPRNEQFF. The CDR3 region has the DNA TGCAGCGTGGACTCCCGAGGGCCACGCAATGAGCAGTTCTTC.

CDR3 coding DNA: TGTGCCAGCAGCGACAGGGGAGGGAACACTGAAGCTTTCTTT. This encodes CASSDRGGNTEAFF. The chain joins TRBV7-9 to TRBJ1-1, with 8 positions matching TRBD1. CDR3 length: 14 amino acids. Losses at the gene ends were 5 bases for V and 1 base for J; bases not matched to a gene: 3. Germline V gene sequence: CDR1 SEHNR, CDR2 FQNEAQ (reference sequence).

The chain couples TRBV7-9 to TRBJ2-1, with D perhaps matching TRBD1 (6 bases). Germline V gene sequence: CDR1 SEHNR, CDR2 FQNEAQ (reference sequence). The length of the CDR3 is 14 residues. V lost 5 bases to trimming and J lost 8 bases, with 16 bases between them. CDR3 in amino acids: CASSTGQRGDEQFF. CDR3 DNA sequence: TGTGCCAGCAGCACCGGACAGAGAGGCGATGAGCAGTTCTTC.

As to this clone: Germline is not matched at one junction end, which may reflect a read error. The chain is built from TRBV5-1 and TRBJ2-5, with 7 bases lining up with TRBD2. Germline CDR1 and CDR2: SGHRS and YFSETQ. This CDR3 is built from 15 residues. The CDR3 bases are TGCGCCAGCAGCTTATTGGGCAGCGGGATGGAGACCCGGTACTTC. Amino acid sequence: CASSLLGSGMETRYF.

The chain is built from TRBV19 and TRBJ1-1; D not certain. V was shortened by 4 bases and J by 1 base, with 13 bases between the two germline ends. This CDR3 has 15 residues. Germline values: CDR1 LNHDA, CDR2 SQIVND (reference sequence). The CDR3 bases are TGTGCCAGTAGTAGGACCCGGGCGTCGAACACTGAAGCTTTCTTT. Translation gives CASSRTRASNTEAFF.

This clone was observed a single time. The DNA of the CDR3 is TGTGCCAGCAGCGTAGAGGGGAGACAGCCCCAGCATTTT. This translates into CASSVEGRQPQHF. V usage is TRBV9 and J usage is TRBJ1-5; D may be TRBD1 (5 bases). V lost 0 bases and J 7 bases, leaving 8 bases between the germline ends. Germline loops: CDR1 SGDLS, CDR2 YYNGEE. The CDR3 runs to 13 residues.

The V and J genes are TRBV6-5 and TRBJ1-2; D gene unclear. The CDR3 is made up of 11 amino acids. The germline V gene has CDR1 MNHEY and CDR2 SVGAGI. V lost 6 bases, J lost 3 bases, and 5 bases lay in between. CDR3 region: CASRRDYGYTF. The CDR3 coding sequence is TGTGCCAGCAGGCGGGACTATGGCTACACCTTC.

This sequence joins TRBV19 and TRBJ1-6; D ambiguous. The germline gives CDR1 LNHDA, CDR2 SQIVND (reference sequence). V gave up 7 bases and J gave up 7 bases, with 11 bases separating them. CDR3 length: 13 residues. The CDR3 spells CASNAKPNSPLHF. The CDR3 DNA is TGTGCCAGTAACGCGAAGCCAAATTCACCCCTCCACTTT.

The chain combines TRBV6-6 with TRBJ2-1; the match to TRBD2 covers 10 bases. Germline assignment: CDR1 MNHNY and CDR2 SVGAGI (reference sequence). The CDR3 is 15 amino acids. V dropped 6 bases and J dropped 7; count of bases not matched to a gene: 9. The CDR3 DNA follows: TGTGCCAGCAGACCAGCGGGAGGGAGTATAAATGAGCAGTTCTTC. Protein: CASRPAGGSINEQFF.

The gene calls are TRBV19 and TRBJ2-2; either TRBD1 or TRBD2 may fit D (6 bases each). Looked up from germline, CDR1 is LNHDA and CDR2 is SQIVND (reference sequence). The V end was cut by 1 base, the J end by 0 bases, with 18 bases between. The CDR3 consists of 19 residues. The CDR3 here is CASSIGGLTGAPNTGELFF. For the CDR3, the DNA is TGTGCCAGTAGTATAGGGGGGCTAACGGGAGCTCCGAACACCGGGGAGCTGTTTTTT. Based on the CDR3 plus reference TRBV19 and TRBJ2-2, the full variable domain is DGGITQSPKYLFRKEGQNVTLSCEQNLNHDAMYWYRQDPGQGLRLIYYSQIVNDFQKGDIAEGYSVSREKKESFPLTVTSAQKNPTAFYLCASSIGGLTGAPNTGELFFGEGSRLTVL.

The V gene is TRBV7-9, the J gene TRBJ2-5; D is uncertain. CDR1 and CDR2 from the germline V gene are SEHNR and FQNEAQ (reference sequence). This CDR3 is built from 14 residues. Trimming took off 5 bases at V and 2 bases at J, with 12 bases between the two ends. CDR3 in amino acids: CASSLFDSQETQYF. CDR3 sequence (DNA): TGTGCCAGCAGCCTCTTCGACTCTCAAGAGACCCAGTACTTC.

In DNA, the CDR3 is TGTGCCAGCAGCTTGGAGACTGGGGAAAAACTGTTTTTT. Its protein product is CASSLETGEKLFF. This sequence joins TRBV5-4 and TRBJ1-4, with D unresolved. Between the trimmed V and J ends, which lost 0 bases and 8 bases, there was a span of 8 bases. The CDR3 consists of 13 residues. Germline CDR1 and CDR2: SGHNT and YYREEE (reference sequence).

This rearrangement joins TRBV27 to TRBJ1-5; TRBD1 matches 12 bases. Germline V gene sequence: CDR1 MNHEY, CDR2 SMNVEV (reference sequence). Losses at the gene ends were 3 bases for V and 7 bases for J; bases not matched to a gene: 10. The CDR3 length is 17 residues. The CDR3 loop is CASSLGTGGSHPQPQHF. The CDR3, as DNA: TGTGCCAGCAGTTTGGGGACAGGGGGCAGCCACCCCCAGCCCCAGCATTTT.

The J gene is TRBJ2-7, the V gene TRBV5-1; D may match TRBD1 or TRBD2 (5 bases each). Germline V gene lookup returns CDR1 SGHRS and CDR2 YFSETQ. The CDR3 is 16 residues long. Between the trimmed V and J ends, which lost 2 bases and 1 base, there was a span of 16 bases. The CDR3 coding sequence is TGCGCCAGCAGCTTCGGGGCGGCTGTGAGATCCTACGAGCAGTACTTC. Encoded protein: CASSFGAAVRSYEQYF.

The genes are TRBV13 and TRBJ2-1, with TRBD2 matching over 7 bases. The CDR3 length is 15 residues. V was clipped by 5 bases and J by 3 bases; unmatched bases: 7. Germline V gives CDR1 PRHDT, CDR2 FYEKMQ (reference sequence). CDR3 amino acids: CASSLQRDLYNEQFF. The DNA for the CDR3 is TGTGCCAGCAGCCTCCAGCGGGATCTCTACAATGAGCAGTTCTTC.

V gene TRBV18 combines with J gene TRBJ1-2; D is unclear. Trimming left V 3 bases short and J 7 bases short, with 9 bases between. Germline-derived CDR1 and CDR2 are KGHSH and LQKENI. The CDR3 extends over 12 amino acids. CDR3 protein: CASSPMSIGYTF. The CDR3 region has the DNA TGTGCCAGCTCACCGATGTCAATTGGCTACACCTTC.

The chain employs TRBV25-1 and TRBJ1-5; no clear D. Per germline, CDR1 MGHDK and CDR2 SYGVNS. V was clipped by 4 bases and J by 2 bases, with 3 bases between them. This CDR3 is built from 12 residues. Here the CDR3 reads CASSVGNQPQHF. The DNA of the CDR3 is TGTGCCAGCAGTGTGGGCAATCAGCCCCAGCATTTT.

This chain uses TRBV5-6 with TRBJ1-1; tentative D call: TRBD1 (6 bases). Trimming cost V 4 bases and J 10 bases, with 23 bases left between them. Germline CDR1 SGHDT, CDR2 YYEEEE. The CDR3 loop spans 15 amino acids. In DNA form, the CDR3 reads TGTGCCAGCAGCGCACGGACAGCAGGATCCAATGGAGCTTTCTTT. Translating it yields CASSARTAGSNGAFF.

V and J are TRBV18 and TRBJ1-1; 7 bases fit TRBD1. The CDR3 has 14 residues. CDR1 KGHSH and CDR2 LQKENI come from the germline V gene. J lost 0 bases, V lost 5 bases, and 3 bases had no gene match. DNA for the CDR3: TGTGCCAGCTCAGAGGGACAGATGAACACTGAAGCTTTCTTT. Amino acids: CASSEGQMNTEAFF.